This TCR beta chain was captured in a study of post-analysis software for immune sequencing data. Study as a whole: The courses of disease that were included comprised relapsing-remitting, secondary progressive and progressive-relapsing multiple sclerosis. Study-wide findings and caveats: Relative to controls, patients had about 5 TRBV segments at higher frequency, with TRBV5-6, TRBV5-1 and TRBV20-1 among these.

This clonotype showed up just a few times. What it recognizes is unknown. The germline CDR1 and CDR2 sequences are SQVTM and ANQGSEA. This CDR3 region has 16 residues. V gave up 2 bases and J gave up 5 bases; unmatched junction bases: 9. cDNA libraries for TCR beta contained unique molecular identifiers. Yield was some 500,000 cDNA molecules from roughly 1 to 10 million T cells. One entry per CDR3 protein results from TCRdb running MiXCR on the PCR reads. The repertoire holds 350,000 to 500,000 distinct CDR3 sequences, with roughly 40% as singletons. The sequence was obtained from a girl aged 2-9 years with multiple sclerosis. The gene calls are TRBV29-1 and TRBJ2-7, with 13 bases matching TRBD2. The sequenced material came from blood. The CDR3 DNA is TGCAGCGTTGAATTACTAGCGGGAGGGCCCCCCCACGAGCAGTACTTC. It translates to CSVELLAGGPPHEQYF.